Listed here are 30 T cell receptor beta chains from one sample, sequenced in a study of shared clonotypes between healthy human individuals. The repertoire was sequenced with immunoSEQ multiplex PCR; TCRdb's copy has only in-frame clones and lacks some. Of over a million clones listed, roughly 98% are singletons. Sequences were obtained from naive CD4+ T cells sorted from blood. Subset reported: CD45RA+ positively selected. Receptor source: a man under 40 in good health.

This clone was detected once. The identical CDR3 is also encoded by other nucleotide sequences in the sample. The chain joins TRBV6-5 to TRBJ2-7; 8 nucleotides agree with TRBD1. The ends lost 6 bases at V and 0 bases at J; junction bases unmatched: 4. Germline V gene data show CDR1 as MNHEY and CDR2 as SVGAGI. This CDR3 region has 14 residues. The CDR3 sequence: CASRRQGLSYEQYF. The CDR3 DNA is TGTGCCAGCAGACGACAGGGGCTCTCCTACGAGCAGTACTTC.

The CDR3 DNA is TGTGCCAGCAGCTTAGGAACGATAGGGGACAGGGGACCGAATGAGCAGTTCTTC. Its protein product is CASSLGTIGDRGPNEQFF. The V call is TRBV11-2, the J call TRBJ2-1; 10 bases are a match to TRBD1. The J segment lost 7 bases and the V segment lost 1 base, leaving 13 bases of the junction unmatched. The CDR3 sequence is 18 residues long. Germline lookup yields CDR1 SGHAT and CDR2 FQNNGV.

J is TRBJ1-5 and V is TRBV28, with D maybe TRBD1 (5 bases). Trimming pared 10 bases from V and 3 bases from J, leaving 16 bases between. Germline assignment: CDR1 MDHEN and CDR2 SYDVKM. The CDR3 consists of 14 residues. This CDR3 reads CATRLSGPNQPQHF. In DNA, the CDR3 is TGTGCCACCCGCTTGTCGGGGCCCAATCAGCCCCAGCATTTT. Based on the CDR3 plus reference TRBV28 and TRBJ1-5, the full variable domain is DVKVTQSSRYLVKRTGEKVFLECVQDMDHENMFWYRQDPGLGLRLIYFSYDVKMKEKGDIPEGYSVSREKKERFSLILESASTNQTSMYLCATRLSGPNQPQHFGDGTRLSIL.

This chain links TRBV28 with TRBJ2-1; D remains ambiguous. This CDR3 spans 12 amino acids. Deletions cut 3 bases from V and 8 bases from J, with 8 bases between. CDR1 is MDHEN and CDR2 is SYDVKM in the germline V gene. In nucleotides, the CDR3 is TGTGCCAGCAGTTTGGGTTGGGATGAGCAGTTCTTC. Translated: CASSLGWDEQFF. Complete variable domain (other parts from reference TRBV28 and TRBJ2-1): DVKVTQSSRYLVKRTGEKVFLECVQDMDHENMFWYRQDPGLGLRLIYFSYDVKMKEKGDIPEGYSVSREKKERFSLILESASTNQTSMYLCASSLGWDEQFFGPGTRLTVL.

This clone was picked up one time. This sequence joins TRBV29-1 and TRBJ1-2; TRBD1 is a possible D gene (5 bases). CDR3 size: 14 residues. Germline lookup yields CDR1 SQVTM and CDR2 ANQGSEA. V lost 7 bases and J lost 2, with 17 bases in between. The DNA for the CDR3 is TGCAGCGCCGCCGGCAAGAGGGGAAACTATGGCTACACCTTC. As protein: CSAAGKRGNYGYTF.

The chain combines TRBV11-2 with TRBJ2-1; 11 bases are a match to TRBD2. The CDR3 is 16 residues long. V gave up 5 bases and J gave up 4 bases; unmatched junction bases: 7. The germline gives CDR1 SGHAT, CDR2 FQNNGV. CDR3 sequence: CASSPRTSGLYNEQFF. DNA of the CDR3: TGTGCCAGCAGCCCACGGACTAGCGGGTTATACAATGAGCAGTTCTTC.

The genes are TRBV28 and TRBJ1-2; a possible D gene is TRBD1 (6 bases). There are 13 residues in the CDR3. The V end lost 7 bases, the J end lost 5 bases, and 14 bases lay between the germline ends. Germline V gene sequence: CDR1 MDHEN, CDR2 SYDVKM. CDR3: CASTRFQGYGYTF. CDR3 DNA sequence: TGTGCCAGCACTCGTTTCCAGGGGTATGGCTACACCTTC.

The chain employs TRBV27 and TRBJ2-7; 8 bases are shared with TRBD1. Germline assignment: CDR1 MNHEY and CDR2 SMNVEV (reference sequence). CDR3 size: 14 residues. Losses at the gene ends were 3 bases for V and 2 bases for J; bases not matched to a gene: 3. CDR3 sequence: CASSLTGAPYEQYF. The CDR3 DNA reads TGTGCCAGCAGTTTGACAGGGGCCCCCTACGAGCAGTACTTC.

The chain combines TRBV14 with TRBJ2-1, with 7 bases matching TRBD1. The germline CDR1 and CDR2 sequences are SGHDN and FVKESK. The J segment lost 9 bases and the V segment lost 4 bases, leaving 6 bases of the junction unmatched. CDR3 length: 13 amino acids. CDR3 protein: CASSPTGFGEQFF. Here the CDR3 DNA reads TGTGCCAGCAGCCCGACAGGGTTTGGTGAGCAGTTCTTC. The full variable domain, its missing parts supplied by reference TRBV14 and TRBJ2-1, is EAGVTQFPSHSVIEKGQTVTLRCDPISGHDNLYWYRRVMGKEIKFLLHFVKESKQDESGMPNNRFLAERTGGTYSTLKVQPAELEDSGVYFCASSPTGFGEQFFGPGTRLTVL.

The chain links TRBV6-6 to TRBJ1-2; possibly TRBD1 for D (5 bases). The CDR3 covers 16 residues. V lost 5 bases and J lost 1, with 17 bases in between. Germline V lookup: CDR1 MNHNY, CDR2 SVGAGI (reference sequence). The CDR3 sequence: CASSTIPGRNNYGYTF. The CDR3 DNA reads TGTGCCAGCAGTACCATTCCGGGACGGAATAACTATGGCTACACCTTC.

V and J are TRBV9 and TRBJ1-5, with 9 nucleotides matching TRBD1. There are 18 residues in the CDR3. Per the germline V gene, CDR1 is SGDLS and CDR2 is YYNGEE. Germline trimming cut 0 bases from V and 0 bases from J; bases unmatched to any gene: 7. The CDR3 sequence is CASSVADRGLHSNQPQHF. The DNA of the CDR3 is TGTGCCAGCAGCGTAGCGGACAGGGGATTACATAGCAATCAGCCCCAGCATTTT.

The rearrangement links TRBV5-4 to TRBJ2-6; tentative D call: TRBD1 (5 bases). With 0 bases removed from V and 0 bases from J, the gap between germline ends came to 13 bases. CDR1 SGHNT and CDR2 YYREEE come from the germline V gene (reference sequence). The CDR3 covers 18 residues. The CDR3 bases are TGTGCCAGCAGCTTGGGACAGCTGCGTTACTCTGGGGCCAACGTCCTGACTTTC. Translating it yields CASSLGQLRYSGANVLTF.

CDR3 DNA sequence: TGTGCCAGCAGTGTACTTAGCGGGAGTAAGACCTACGAGCAGTACTTC. This encodes CASSVLSGSKTYEQYF. The chain joins TRBV28 to TRBJ2-7, with TRBD2 matching over 9 bases. V trimming: 5 bases; J trimming: 2 bases; junction bases outside the gene matches: 10. The CDR3 spans 16 residues. The germline V gene has CDR1 MDHEN and CDR2 SYDVKM.

CDR3 DNA sequence: TGTGCCAGCAGCAGAAATAGAGGTTCGGGAGCCAAAAACATTCAGTACTTC. Translated, it gives CASSRNRGSGAKNIQYF. The V gene is TRBV11-1, the J gene TRBJ2-4; D uncertain. Germline values: CDR1 SGHAT, CDR2 FQDESV (reference sequence). Trimming took off 5 bases at V and 0 bases at J, with 17 bases between the two ends. There are 17 residues in the CDR3.

The chain employs TRBV6-5 and TRBJ2-1; unclear D gene. The CDR3 spans 13 residues. The germline gives CDR1 MNHEY, CDR2 SVGAGI. Between the trimmed V and J ends, which lost 4 bases and 5 bases, there was a span of 9 bases. DNA for the CDR3: TGTGCCAGCAGTTTGAGAGCGAACAATGAGCAGTTCTTC. Its translation: CASSLRANNEQFF.

This chain connects TRBV20-1 to TRBJ2-7, with D unclear. Germline V gives CDR1 DFQATT, CDR2 SNEGSKA (reference sequence). This CDR3 is 11 amino acids long. Trimming took off 7 bases at V and 4 bases at J, with 11 bases between the two ends. In nucleotides, the CDR3 is TGCAGTGTAGGTGACCAATACGAGCAGTACTTC. Protein sequence: CSVGDQYEQYF.

About this clone: Other DNA sequences in the sample encode the same CDR3. The rearrangement links TRBV7-3 to TRBJ2-1; TRBD2 is a possible D gene (5 bases). V was cut by 5 bases and J by 8 bases, with 10 bases left in between. This CDR3 is 12 amino acids long. Germline V gene sequence: CDR1 SGHTA, CDR2 FQGTGA. CDR3 bases: TGTGCCAGCAGCCCCCGGGGTGATGAGCAGTTCTTC. Translating it yields CASSPRGDEQFF.

The CDR3 nucleotides are TGTGCCAGCAGCTACCCCGGGACTAGCGGATACAATGAGCAGTTCTTC. It encodes CASSYPGTSGYNEQFF. The chain recombines TRBV11-2 with TRBJ2-1; 11 bases align to TRBD2. J was trimmed by 4 bases and V by 4 bases; bases with no gene match: 6. The CDR3 is made up of 16 amino acids. The germline V gene encodes CDR1 SGHAT and CDR2 FQNNGV.

The chain joins TRBV5-1 to TRBJ2-3; D remains ambiguous. Trimming took off 4 bases at V and 3 bases at J, with 12 bases between the two ends. Germline values: CDR1 SGHRS, CDR2 YFSETQ. CDR3 size: 14 residues. The CDR3: CASSMGFLTDTQYF. In DNA, the CDR3 is TGCGCCAGCAGCATGGGATTCCTTACAGATACGCAGTATTTT.

The rearrangement uses TRBV18 and TRBJ1-5; 8 bases match TRBD1. Germline-derived CDR1 and CDR2 are KGHSH and LQKENI. With 6 bases clipped from V and 1 base from J, the junction kept 8 bases outside the gene matches. CDR3 length equals 16 residues. CDR3 nucleotides: TGTGCCAGCTCGCTAAACCAGGGGGCAAGCAATCAGCCCCAGCATTTT. Translating it yields CASSLNQGASNQPQHF.

The V call is TRBV6-1, the J call TRBJ2-7; a weak D match, TRBD1 (5 bases). The germline V gene encodes CDR1 MNHNS and CDR2 SASEGT. V shed 1 base and J shed 2 bases, with 9 bases lying between them. The CDR3 sequence is 14 residues long. The CDR3 nucleotides read TGTGCCAGCAGTGAAGAGGTCAGGGCCTACGAGCAGTACTTC. Its translation: CASSEEVRAYEQYF.

The chain is built from TRBV25-1 and TRBJ2-3, with a tentative D call TRBD1 (6 bases). Per the germline V gene, CDR1 is MGHDK and CDR2 is SYGVNS. The V end was cut by 2 bases, the J end by 3 bases, with 12 bases between. This CDR3 comprises 15 residues. CDR3 loop: CASSEGWGRTDTQYF. The CDR3 DNA follows: TGTGCCAGCAGTGAAGGCTGGGGGCGAACAGATACGCAGTATTTT.

The V and J genes are TRBV5-1 and TRBJ2-1; possible D gene TRBD2, 7 bases. Germline V gene sequence: CDR1 SGHRS, CDR2 YFSETQ. The CDR3 loop spans 14 amino acids. V lost 7 bases to trimming and J lost 9 bases, with 20 bases between them. CDR3 DNA sequence: TGCGCCAGCGAGCCCTACGGAAGGGGGGGTGAGCAGTTCTTC. It yields the protein CASEPYGRGGEQFF. The full variable domain, in which reference TRBV5-1 and TRBJ2-1 provide the parts outside the CDR3, is KAGVTQTPRYLIKTRGQQVTLSCSPISGHRSVSWYQQTPGQGLQFLFEYFSETQRNKGNFPGRFSGRQFSNSRSEMNVSTLELGDSALYLCASEPYGRGGEQFFGPGTRLTVL.

The chain is built from TRBV19 and TRBJ2-3; D may correspond to TRBD1 or TRBD2 (5 bases each). The CDR3 spans 14 residues. Germline CDR1 reads LNHDA; CDR2 reads SQIVND (reference sequence). With 6 bases removed from V and 4 bases from J, the gap between germline ends came to 14 bases. The CDR3 DNA follows: TGTGCCAGTAGGACGGGTCGGGGACCAGATACGCAGTATTTT. Amino acids: CASRTGRGPDTQYF. The full variable domain, its missing parts supplied by reference TRBV19 and TRBJ2-3, is DGGITQSPKYLFRKEGQNVTLSCEQNLNHDAMYWYRQDPGQGLRLIYYSQIVNDFQKGDIAEGYSVSREKKESFPLTVTSAQKNPTAFYLCASRTGRGPDTQYFGPGTRLTVL.

The chain joins TRBV7-2 to TRBJ2-1; D may be TRBD2 (7 bases). V shed 0 bases and J shed 4 bases, with 31 bases lying between them. This CDR3 region has 22 residues. CDR1 is SGHTA, CDR2 FQGNSA, per germline. CDR3 coding DNA: TGTGCCAGCAGCTTAGCTTTATCGGGGACCGCTAGCGGAGGGGGTCCTTACAATGAGCAGTTCTTC. It translates to CASSLALSGTASGGGPYNEQFF.

This chain joins TRBV7-2 and TRBJ2-3; possibly TRBD1 for D (6 bases). CDR3 length: 13 amino acids. V lost 9 bases and J lost 0, with 10 bases in between. CDR1 SGHTA and CDR2 FQGNSA come from the germline V gene. Here the CDR3 DNA reads TGTGCCAGTCGGACAGTTAGCACAGATACGCAGTATTTT. Translation: CASRTVSTDTQYF.

The rearrangement uses TRBV5-4 and TRBJ2-5, with no clear D. Per germline, CDR1 SGHNT and CDR2 YYREEE (reference sequence). V shed 1 base and J shed 1 base, with 5 bases lying between them. The CDR3 extends over 13 amino acids. The CDR3 DNA reads as TGTGCCAGCAGCTTGAAGACCCAAGAGACCCAGTACTTC. As protein: CASSLKTQETQYF.

The rearrangement uses TRBV29-1 and TRBJ1-1; 7 nucleotides align to TRBD1. Germline trimming cut 6 bases from V and 3 bases from J; bases unmatched to any gene: 4. This CDR3 region has 12 residues. The germline CDR1 and CDR2 sequences are SQVTM and ANQGSEA. CDR3 amino acids: CSVRGQDTEAFF. In nucleotides, the CDR3 is TGCAGCGTCCGCGGACAGGACACTGAAGCTTTCTTT. Complete variable domain (other parts from reference TRBV29-1 and TRBJ1-1): SAVISQKPSRDICQRGTSLTIQCQVDSQVTMMFWYRQQPGQSLTLIATANQGSEATYESGFVIDKFPISRPNLTFSTLTVSNMSPEDSSIYLCSVRGQDTEAFFGQGTRLTVV.

CDR3 in DNA: TGTGCCAGCAGCTGGGGACTAGCGGGAGCCCTCAGGGAGACAGATACGCAGTATTTT. Its translation is CASSWGLAGALRETDTQYF. V gene TRBV5-4 combines with J gene TRBJ2-3; 14 nucleotides agree with TRBD2. Losses at the gene ends were 3 bases for V and 3 bases for J; bases not matched to a gene: 12. Germline loops: CDR1 SGHNT, CDR2 YYREEE (reference sequence). The length of the CDR3 is 19 residues.

The chain is built from TRBV7-6 and TRBJ1-4, with 7 positions matching TRBD1. Germline V gives CDR1 SGHVS, CDR2 FNYEAQ. The trim removed 5 bases at V and 4 bases at J, leaving 4 bases unmatched. The CDR3 totals 14 residues. CDR3 protein: CASSRDRINEKLFF. The CDR3 nucleotides read TGTGCCAGCAGCCGGGACAGAATTAATGAAAAACTGTTTTTT.